A selection of T cell receptor beta chains follows, all from one sample in a study of blood T cell repertoires in COVID-19. Sequencing was performed with immunoSEQ multiplex PCR; in TCRdb, only in-frame clones are kept and a portion is missing. Of roughly 300,000 clones in the sample, around 88% were seen once. Input material: peripheral blood. These receptors all come from a woman in her fifties or sixties with acute or convalescent COVID-19. Each CDR3 is given with its conserved first and last residue. The D gene is left open where the match is weak. Rows may omit the clone size; those that give it use once, few, many or a size class.

size | length | J | V | D | DNA | CDR3
- | 12 | TRBJ1-1 | TRBV19 | - | TGTGCCAGTAGTATCGTGAACACTGAAGCTTTCTTT | CASSIVNTEAFF
- | 19 | TRBJ2-3 | TRBV15 | TRBD2 | TGTGCCACCAGCAGAGATTATTCAACTCGGACTAGCTCCGGAGATACGCAGTATTTT | CATSRDYSTRTSSGDTQYF
few | 11 | TRBJ2-3 | TRBV20-1 | - | TGCAGTGCTAGTGACAGAGATACGCAGTATTTT | CSASDRDTQYF
- | 15 | TRBJ2-2 | TRBV5-1 | - | TGCGCCAGCAGCTTGGATGCGGGGCGTACCGGGGAGCTGTTTTTT | CASSLDAGRTGELFF
- | 13 | TRBJ2-1 | TRBV19 | - | TGTGCCAGCCGGGAACAGGGATACAATGAGCAGTTCTTC | CASREQGYNEQFF
- | 13 | TRBJ1-2 | TRBV29-1 | - | TGCAGCGTTGGAATATCACTCGGAGCTGGCTACACCTTC | CSVGISLGAGYTF
- | 15 | TRBJ1-1 | TRBV7-2 | TRBD1 | TGTGCCAGCAGCTTGGGACAGGGGGCGCCTTCTGAAGCTTTCTTT | CASSLGQGAPSEAFF
- | 13 | TRBJ2-3 | TRBV5-6 | - | TGTGCCAGCAGCTATACTAGCACAGATACGCAGTATTTT | CASSYTSTDTQYF
- | 13 | TRBJ1-4 | TRBV15 | - | TGTGCCACCAGCAGAGACCGCCAGGGGAGACTGTTTTTT | CATSRDRQGRLFF
- | 13 | TRBJ2-5 | TRBV23-1 | - | TGCGCCAGCAGTCAAACGGGGGAAGAGACCCAGTACTTC | CASSQTGEETQYF
- | 14 | TRBJ1-3 | TRBV30 | - | TGTGCCTGGAGTGTGGGGGGGGCTGGAAACACCATATATTTT | CAWSVGGAGNTIYF
- | 11 | TRBJ2-1 | TRBV19 | - | TGTGCCAGTAGTAGGCGGGACAGGCAGTTCTTC | CASSRRDRQFF
- | 14 | TRBJ2-7 | TRBV5-1 | TRBD2 | TGCGCCAGCAGCAGAACTAGCGGGACCTACGAGCAGTACTTC | CASSRTSGTYEQYF
- | 14 | TRBJ1-2 | TRBV5-1 | TRBD1 | TGCGCCAGCAGCCCAGGACAGGCCCACTATGGCTACACCTTC | CASSPGQAHYGYTF
- | 14 | TRBJ1-2 | TRBV4-2 | - | TGTGCCAGCAGCCAAGACCGGGACATCTATGGCTACACCTTC | CASSQDRDIYGYTF
- | 18 | TRBJ2-1 | TRBV10-1 | TRBD2 | TGCGCCAGCAGTGAGGAGACTAGCGGGAGCAAATCCTACAATGAGCAGTTCTTC | CASSEETSGSKSYNEQFF
- | 17 | TRBJ2-2 | TRBV4-1 | - | TGCGCCAGCAGCCGGACCCCAGCAGGGCAGAACACCGGGGAGCTGTTTTTT | CASSRTPAGQNTGELFF
- | 13 | TRBJ1-2 | TRBV30 | - | TGTGCCTGGAGTGACGGGACTAACTATGGCTACACCTTC | CAWSDGTNYGYTF
- | 15 | TRBJ1-2 | TRBV7-9 | - | TGTGCCAGCAGCTTATATCTGGCAGGCAATTATGGCTACACCTTC | CASSLYLAGNYGYTF
- | 17 | TRBJ2-4 | TRBV4-1 | - | TGCGCCAGCAGCCAAGCGCCCGCGGGGTTTGACAAAAACATTCAGTACTTC | CASSQAPAGFDKNIQYF
once | 11 | TRBJ2-1 | TRBV2 | - | TGTGCCAGCAATCAGGGTGATGAGCAGTTCTTC | CASNQGDEQFF
few | 16 | TRBJ2-3 | TRBV3-1/TRBV3-2 | TRBD2 | TGTGCCAGCAGCCGACGGACTAGCGGGGGGTCGGATACGCAGTATTTT | CASSRRTSGGSDTQYF